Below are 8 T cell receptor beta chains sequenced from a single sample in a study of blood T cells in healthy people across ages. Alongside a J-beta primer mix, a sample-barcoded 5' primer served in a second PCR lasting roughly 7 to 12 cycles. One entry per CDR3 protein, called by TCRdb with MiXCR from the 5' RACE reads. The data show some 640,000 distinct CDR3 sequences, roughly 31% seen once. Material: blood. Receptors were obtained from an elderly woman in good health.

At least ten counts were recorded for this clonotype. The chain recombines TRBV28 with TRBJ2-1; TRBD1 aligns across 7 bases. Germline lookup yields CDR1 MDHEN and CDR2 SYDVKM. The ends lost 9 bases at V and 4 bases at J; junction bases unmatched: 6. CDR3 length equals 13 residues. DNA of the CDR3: TGTGCCAGTAGACGGACAGGATACAATGAGCAGTTCTTC. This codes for CASRRTGYNEQFF.

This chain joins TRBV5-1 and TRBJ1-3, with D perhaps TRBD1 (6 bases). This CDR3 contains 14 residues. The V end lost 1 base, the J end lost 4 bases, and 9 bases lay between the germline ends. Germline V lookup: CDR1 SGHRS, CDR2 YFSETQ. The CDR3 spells CASSLLQGGNTIYF. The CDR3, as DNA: TGCGCCAGCAGCTTGCTACAGGGCGGAAACACCATATATTTT.

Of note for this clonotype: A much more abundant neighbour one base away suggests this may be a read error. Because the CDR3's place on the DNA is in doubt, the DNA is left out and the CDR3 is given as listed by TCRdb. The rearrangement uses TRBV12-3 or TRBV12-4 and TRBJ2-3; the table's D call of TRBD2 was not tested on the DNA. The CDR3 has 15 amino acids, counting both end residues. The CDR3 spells CASSLVGGGTDTEYF.

CDR3 region: CASGLGGTGSSEQYF. DNA for the CDR3: TGTGCCAGCGGGCTTGGAGGGACAGGGTCGTCGGAGCAGTACTTC. The chain couples TRBV28 to TRBJ2-7; 9 positions match TRBD1. CDR3 size: 15 residues. V was clipped by 8 bases and J by 7 bases; unmatched bases: 15. CDR1 and CDR2 from the germline V gene are MDHEN and SYDVKM. Combining the CDR3 with reference TRBV28 and TRBJ2-7 gives the whole variable domain DVKVTQSSRYLVKRTGEKVFLECVQDMDHENMFWYRQDPGLGLRLIYFSYDVKMKEKGDIPEGYSVSREKKERFSLILESASTNQTSMYLCASGLGGTGSSEQYFGPGTRLTVT.

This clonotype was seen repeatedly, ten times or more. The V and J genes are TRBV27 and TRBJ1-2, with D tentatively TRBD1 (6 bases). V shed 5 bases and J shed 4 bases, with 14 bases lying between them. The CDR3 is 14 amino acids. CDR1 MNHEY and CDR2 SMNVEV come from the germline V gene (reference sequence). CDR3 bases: TGTGCCAGCAGTCTACAGGGCGGGCTCTATGGCTACACCTTC. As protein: CASSLQGGLYGYTF.

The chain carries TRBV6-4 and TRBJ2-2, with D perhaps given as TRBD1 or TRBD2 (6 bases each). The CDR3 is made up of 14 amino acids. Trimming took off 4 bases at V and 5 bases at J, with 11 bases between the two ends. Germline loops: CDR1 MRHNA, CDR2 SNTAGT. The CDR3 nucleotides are TGTGCCAGCAGTGTCCTAGGGGGGACCGGGGAGCTGTTTTTT. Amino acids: CASSVLGGTGELFF.

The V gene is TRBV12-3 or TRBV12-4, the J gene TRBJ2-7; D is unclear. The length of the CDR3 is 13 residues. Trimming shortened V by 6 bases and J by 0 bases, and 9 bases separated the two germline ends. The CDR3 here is CASSTYNSYEQYF. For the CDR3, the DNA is TGTGCCAGCAGCACCTATAACTCCTACGAGCAGTACTTC.

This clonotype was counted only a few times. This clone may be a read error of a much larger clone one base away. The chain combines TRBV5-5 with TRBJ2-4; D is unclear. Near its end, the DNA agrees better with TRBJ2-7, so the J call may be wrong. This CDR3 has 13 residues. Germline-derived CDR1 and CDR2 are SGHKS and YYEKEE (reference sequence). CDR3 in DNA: TGTGCCAGCAGCGCCACATTGTGCAACGAGCAGTACTTC. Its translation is CASSATLCNEQYF.